This entry lists 3 T cell receptor beta chains sequenced from one sample in a study of response to subunit inactivated influenza vaccine. One entry per CDR3 protein results from TCRdb running MiXCR on the RT-PCR reads. This sample has around 160,000 distinct CDR3 sequences, with roughly a tenth found just once. Material: non-naive T cells sorted from PBMCs, obtained 40 to 50 days after vaccination. The receptor source for this set is a man between 45 and 60 years old who received an inactivated influenza vaccine.

This clonotype was seen more than once but under ten times. The chain couples TRBV24-1 to TRBJ2-5, with D perhaps matching TRBD2 (6 bases). CDR3 size: 16 residues. Trimming removed 3 bases from V and 5 bases from J, with 18 bases in between. Germline CDR1 and CDR2: KGHDR and SFDVKD. For the CDR3, the DNA is TGTGCCACCAGTGATGACAAGGGACTTCGCAGGGAGACCCAGTACTTC. Protein sequence: CATSDDKGLRRETQYF.

This clonotype was detected only a few times. The chain joins TRBV20-1 to TRBJ1-2, with a tentative D call TRBD1 (5 bases). This CDR3 is built from 14 residues. The germline CDR1 and CDR2 sequences are DFQATT and SNEGSKA (reference sequence). V dropped 0 bases and J dropped 5 bases, with 13 bases sitting between them. CDR3: CSARDDGTGYGYTF. The CDR3 DNA sequence: TGCAGTGCTAGAGATGACGGGACCGGGTATGGCTACACCTTC.

This rearrangement joins TRBV6-1 to TRBJ2-5; D possibly corresponds to TRBD1 (6 bases). Trimming cost V 4 bases and J 10 bases, with 25 bases left between them. The CDR3 is 16 residues long. Per germline, CDR1 MNHNS and CDR2 SASEGT. Here the CDR3 reads CASSAQFADTSRGQYF. The CDR3, as DNA: TGTGCCAGCAGTGCCCAGTTCGCAGACACCTCCAGGGGCCAGTACTTC.